This T cell receptor beta chain appears in the sequencing data of a study of molecular identifiers for immune sequencing clone quantification. TCRdb re-called the PCR reads with MiXCR, one entry per CDR3 protein. The repertoire includes approximately 670,000 distinct CDR3 sequences, 15% to 20% of them detected once, and roughly 0.83% sits in the top ten. The germline V gene encodes CDR1 KGHDR and CDR2 SFDVKD. CDR3 length equals 21 residues. V lost 6 bases, J lost 4 bases, and 26 bases stayed unmatched. The chain uses TRBV24-1 and TRBJ1-5; 7 positions match TRBD1. The sequence was obtained from a human donor in good health. Some libraries in this study had Jurkat cell RNA spiked in. The sample comprised naive CD8+ T cells from blood, with Jurkat cell RNA spiked in. The subset: FACS-sorted CD8+CD4-CCR7+CD45RA+ naive T cells. DNA of the CDR3: TGTGCCACCAGTCCCCCCCTTGGTGAGGGGCCTGACAGGGTGGATAATCAGCCCCAGCATTTT. It translates to CATSPPLGEGPDRVDNQPQHF.